This T cell receptor (beta chain) was retrieved from a study of blood T cells in healthy people across ages. Findings and caveats of the study: PBMCs went unsorted, and a conclusive naive versus antigen-experienced comparison was therefore prevented.

This clonotype was detected a few times. Antigen: not known. The germline V gene has CDR1 SGHTA and CDR2 FQGNSA. The CDR3 extends over 12 amino acids. V shed 5 bases and J 6 bases; nucleotides not matched to a gene: 4. Alongside a J-beta primer mix, a sample-barcoded 5' primer served in a second PCR lasting about 7 to 12 cycles. Individual samples furnished no less than 3 million CDR3-containing paired-end reads apiece. TCRdb redid the calling of the 5' RACE reads with MiXCR, one entry per CDR3 protein. The data hold some 1.5 million distinct CDR3 sequences, with about 45% observed a single time. Caucasian individuals from Russia who were healthy and aged 6 to 90 acted as donors.

The chain carries TRBV7-2 and TRBJ2-7; 7 nucleotides agree with TRBD1. Specimen: blood. This receptor was identified in a woman aged 18 to 35 in good health. Here the CDR3 DNA reads TGTGCCAGCAGCCCCCAGGGGGTCGAGCAGTACTTC. Its protein is CASSPQGVEQYF.